The clone carrying this T cell receptor (beta chain) was counted many times. Its antigen is as yet unknown. Germline CDR1 is MDHEN and CDR2 is SYDVKM. The V end was cut by 6 bases, the J end by 1 base, with 21 bases between. This CDR3 spans 17 amino acids. RNA transcripts yielded amplified TCR beta CDR3 regions. Using the HTBI primer set, a first-round RT-PCR was run on the TCR CDR3. TCRdb called the multiplex PCR reads again in MiXCR, with one record for every CDR3 protein. The sample comprises about 640,000 distinct CDR3 sequences, less than 25% of which are singletons, and 34% rests with the top ten. These data belong to a study of T cells in Graves' hyperthyroidism and ophthalmopathy. Overall study findings and caveats: In blood, most of the thyroid clonotypes expanded above 0.001 were also present.

The sample was blood. This sequence joins TRBV28 and TRBJ1-1; perhaps TRBD1 as D (6 bases). This sequence originates from a man younger than 45 with Graves' ophthalmopathy. The CDR3 spells CASSSPRTAGQNTEAFF. For the CDR3, the DNA is TGTGCCAGCAGCTCCCCCCGGACGGCGGGACAGAACACTGAAGCTTTCTTT. Based on the CDR3 plus reference TRBV28 and TRBJ1-1, the full variable domain is DVKVTQSSRYLVKRTGEKVFLECVQDMDHENMFWYRQDPGLGLRLIYFSYDVKMKEKGDIPEGYSVSREKKERFSLILESASTNQTSMYLCASSSPRTAGQNTEAFFGQGTRLTVV.